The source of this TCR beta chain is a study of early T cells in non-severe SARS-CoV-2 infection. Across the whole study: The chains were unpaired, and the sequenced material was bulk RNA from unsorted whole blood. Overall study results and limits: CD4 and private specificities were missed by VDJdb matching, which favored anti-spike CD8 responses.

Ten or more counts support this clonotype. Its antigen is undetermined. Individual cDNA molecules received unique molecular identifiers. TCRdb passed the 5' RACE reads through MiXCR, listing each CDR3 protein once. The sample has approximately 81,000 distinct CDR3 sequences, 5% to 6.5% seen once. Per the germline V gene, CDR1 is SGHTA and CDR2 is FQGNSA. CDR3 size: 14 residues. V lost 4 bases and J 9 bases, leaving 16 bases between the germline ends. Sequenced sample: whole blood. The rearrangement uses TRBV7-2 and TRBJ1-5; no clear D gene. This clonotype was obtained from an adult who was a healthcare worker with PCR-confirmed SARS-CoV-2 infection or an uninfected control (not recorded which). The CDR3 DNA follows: TGTGCCAGCAGCTCCCAACCAGGAGATCGGCCCCAGCATTTT. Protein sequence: CASSSQPGDRPQHF. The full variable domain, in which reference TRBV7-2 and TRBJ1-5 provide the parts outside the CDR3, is GAGVSQSPSNKVTEKGKDVELRCDPISGHTALYWYRQSLGQGLEFLIYFQGNSAPDKSGLPSDRFSAERTGGSVSTLTIQRTQQEDSAVYLCASSSQPGDRPQHFGDGTRLSIL.